The 23 T cell receptor beta chains below all came from one sample that was sequenced in a study of cytomegalovirus exposure and HLA in healthy donors. The PCR employed 60 Vbeta primers together with 13 Jbeta primers. The protocol was immunoSEQ multiplex PCR, while the TCRdb copy is restricted to in-frame clones and leaves out a portion. The table shows some 76,000 clones, with roughly 82% occurring only once. Sequenced sample: PBMCs. The receptors originated from a male donor in good health and CMV-seropositive.

The chain employs TRBV19 and TRBJ2-3; 10 nucleotides match TRBD2. This CDR3 comprises 13 residues. Germline values: CDR1 LNHDA, CDR2 SQIVND (reference sequence). V gave up 1 base and J gave up 11 bases; unmatched junction bases: 3. Here the CDR3 DNA reads TGTGCCAGTAGTATAGCGACTAGCGGGTTGCAGTATTTT. As protein: CASSIATSGLQYF.

This clone was seen a single time. The CDR3 loop reads CASSLAGDPKTQYF. For the CDR3, the DNA is TGCGCCAGCAGTCTAGCGGGAGATCCCAAGACCCAGTACTTC. V is TRBV10-2 and J is TRBJ2-5; 10 bases agree with TRBD2. The CDR3 length is 14 residues. The V gene's germline CDR1 is WSHSY and CDR2 SAAADI. J lost 6 bases, V lost 5 bases, and 6 bases had no gene match.

The chain links TRBV6-5 to TRBJ1-1; D not resolved. V lost 7 bases, J lost 6 bases, and 18 bases lay in between. The CDR3 contains 14 residues. Germline CDR1 and CDR2: MNHEY and SVGAGI. CDR3: CASKTSESRAEAFF. The CDR3, as DNA: TGTGCCAGCAAGACCTCCGAGAGTCGGGCTGAAGCTTTCTTT.

The chain combines TRBV28 with TRBJ1-2; the D gene is possibly TRBD1 (5 bases). V lost 6 bases and J 7 bases, leaving 15 bases between the germline ends. CDR3 length: 13 amino acids. CDR1 is MDHEN, CDR2 SYDVKM, per germline. The CDR3 nucleotides read TGTGCCAGCAGGACGGGACTCATCACTGGCTACACCTTC. Its translation: CASRTGLITGYTF.

The chain employs TRBV18 and TRBJ2-7; the D is unclear. The germline V and J ends were trimmed by 4 bases and 1 base, with 8 bases remaining between them. CDR1 is KGHSH, CDR2 LQKENI, per germline. This CDR3 is 13 amino acids long. The CDR3 bases are TGTGCCAGCTCACTCCTCGGGTCCTACGAGCAGTACTTC. It is translated as CASSLLGSYEQYF.

This rearrangement joins TRBV7-3 to TRBJ1-1; TRBD1 might be the D (5 bases). The V and J ends lost 5 bases and 4 bases respectively, with 14 bases between them. This CDR3 region has 14 residues. Germline loops: CDR1 SGHTA, CDR2 FQGTGA. DNA of the CDR3: TGTGCCAGCAGCGACAGTGGGGGGATCACTGAAGCTTTCTTT. Its translation is CASSDSGGITEAFF.

This rearrangement joins TRBV9 to TRBJ2-7, with 8 bases that match TRBD1. This CDR3 is 16 amino acids long. In germline, CDR1 is SGDLS, CDR2 YYNGEE. V lost 3 bases and J lost 1; bases outside the gene matches: 9. The CDR3 here is CASSAGTGGYSYEQYF. The CDR3 nucleotides are TGTGCCAGCAGCGCGGGCACAGGGGGTTATTCCTACGAGCAGTACTTC. The full variable domain, rest sourced from reference TRBV9 and TRBJ2-7, is DSGVTQTPKHLITATGQRVTLRCSPRSGDLSVYWYQQSLDQGLQFLIQYYNGEERAKGNILERFSAQQFPDLHSELNLSSLELGDSALYFCASSAGTGGYSYEQYFGPGTRLTVT.

The CDR3 reads CASTWTGGDTGELFF. The DNA for the CDR3 is TGTGCCAGCACCTGGACAGGGGGCGACACCGGGGAGCTGTTTTTT. The rearrangement links TRBV5-4 to TRBJ2-2; TRBD1 aligns across 11 bases. Germline-derived CDR1 and CDR2 are SGHNT and YYREEE (reference sequence). J was trimmed by 3 bases and V by 6 bases; bases with no gene match: 4. This CDR3 has 15 residues.

This clone turned up a few times. V gene TRBV18 combines with J gene TRBJ2-1, with D possibly being TRBD2 (5 bases). The germline V gene encodes CDR1 KGHSH and CDR2 LQKENI. Trimming pared 3 bases from V and 9 bases from J, leaving 12 bases between. The CDR3 contains 13 residues. CDR3 nucleotides: TGTGCCAGCTCACCCCTAGGAGGTGGTGAGCAGTTCTTC. Its translation is CASSPLGGGEQFF.

CDR3 in DNA: TGTGCCAGCAGCCCTGCAGGACAGGGTTGGAGCAATCAGCCCCAGCATTTT. It codes for CASSPAGQGWSNQPQHF. The chain links TRBV7-9 to TRBJ1-5; 8 nucleotides line up with TRBD1. CDR3 length equals 17 residues. Germline V gene lookup returns CDR1 SEHNR and CDR2 FQNEAQ (reference sequence). The J segment lost 1 base and the V segment lost 5 bases, leaving 10 bases of the junction unmatched.

The chain joins TRBV9 to TRBJ2-5, with TRBD1 matching over 9 bases. The germline CDR1 and CDR2 sequences are SGDLS and YYNGEE. The V gene end was trimmed by 0 bases and the J gene end by 4 bases; junction bases not matched to a gene: 4. The CDR3 is 15 amino acids. CDR3 region: CASSVAVTGGETQYF. CDR3 sequence (DNA): TGTGCCAGCAGCGTAGCAGTGACAGGGGGAGAGACCCAGTACTTC.

This clone was detected once. The J gene is TRBJ2-6, the V gene TRBV9; D possibly corresponds to TRBD2 (6 bases). Trimming left V 6 bases short and J 4 bases short, with 23 bases between. CDR1 and CDR2 from the germline V gene are SGDLS and YYNGEE. This CDR3 region has 18 residues. CDR3 coding DNA: TGTGCCAGCACCCGCGATGGGGGGAGGACTATAGGGGCCAACGTCCTGACTTTC. Translating it yields CASTRDGGRTIGANVLTF.

This clone occurred a few times. V is TRBV7-2 and J is TRBJ2-7; D is uncertain. The CDR3 is 14 residues long. In germline, CDR1 is SGHTA, CDR2 FQGNSA. V lost 6 bases and J 6 bases, leaving 18 bases between the germline ends. The CDR3 reads CASSIGVASVEQYF. CDR3 nucleotides: TGTGCCAGCAGTATAGGAGTTGCAAGTGTCGAGCAGTACTTC. Based on the CDR3 plus reference TRBV7-2 and TRBJ2-7, the full variable domain is GAGVSQSPSNKVTEKGKDVELRCDPISGHTALYWYRQSLGQGLEFLIYFQGNSAPDKSGLPSDRFSAERTGGSVSTLTIQRTQQEDSAVYLCASSIGVASVEQYFGPGTRLTVT.

This rearrangement joins TRBV23-1 to TRBJ2-2; 10 nucleotides line up with TRBD1. TRBV23-1 is an ORF, with its function uncertain. The CDR3 spans 14 residues. The J segment lost 4 bases and the V segment lost 6 bases, leaving 2 bases of the junction unmatched. The CDR3 here is CASSRDRGTGELFF. The CDR3 nucleotides read TGCGCCAGCAGCCGGGACAGGGGCACCGGGGAGCTGTTTTTT.

The chain is built from TRBV19 and TRBJ1-2; 8 bases agree with TRBD1. This CDR3 region has 14 residues. Trimming took 5 bases from V and 8 from J; bases not matched to a gene: 10. CDR1 and CDR2 from the germline V gene are LNHDA and SQIVND (reference sequence). The chain's CDR3 is CASSPGQGVRGYTF. In DNA, the CDR3 is TGTGCCAGTAGTCCCGGACAGGGCGTCAGGGGCTACACCTTC.

The V call is TRBV7-9, the J call TRBJ1-1; 7 nucleotides agree with TRBD1. The V gene end was trimmed by 3 bases and the J gene end by 6 bases; junction bases not matched to a gene: 7. This CDR3 contains 14 residues. In germline, CDR1 is SEHNR, CDR2 FQNEAQ (reference sequence). The CDR3 DNA is TGTGCCAGCAGCTTTGTGGACAGGTCCGCTGAAGCTTTCTTT. It yields the protein CASSFVDRSAEAFF.

CDR3 nucleotides: TGTGCCTGGAGTGTGAGACTACAGAATGAGCAGTTCTTC. This sequence encodes CAWSVRLQNEQFF. This chain uses TRBV30 with TRBJ2-1, with D possibly being TRBD2 (5 bases). Trimming took off 0 bases at V and 7 bases at J, with 10 bases between the two ends. This CDR3 contains 13 residues. In germline, CDR1 is GTSNPN, CDR2 SVGIG (reference sequence). Complete variable domain (other parts from reference TRBV30 and TRBJ2-1): SQTIHQWPATLVQPVGSPLSLECTVEGTSNPNLYWYRQAAGRGLQLLFYSVGIGQISSEVPQNLSASRPQDRQFILSSKKLLLSDSGFYLCAWSVRLQNEQFFGPGTRLTVL.

This clone was counted a few times. The chain employs TRBV2 and TRBJ1-4; D is possibly TRBD1 (6 bases). CDR1 SNHLY and CDR2 FYNNEI come from the germline V gene. This CDR3 is 13 amino acids long. The V end was cut by 8 bases, the J end by 8 bases, with 15 bases between. In DNA form, the CDR3 reads TGTGCCAGCCACATACAGGGACGAGAAAAACTGTTTTTT. Its protein product is CASHIQGREKLFF.

This clone was seen once. The rearrangement uses TRBV5-1 and TRBJ1-1, with 7 positions matching TRBD1. CDR3 length: 14 residues. The V gene end was trimmed by 4 bases and the J gene end by 2 bases; junction bases not matched to a gene: 5. The germline V gene encodes CDR1 SGHRS and CDR2 YFSETQ. The DNA for the CDR3 is TGCGCCAGCAGCCCGGACAGGCTTAACACTGAAGCTTTCTTT. Encoded protein: CASSPDRLNTEAFF.

The gene calls are TRBV20-1 and TRBJ2-7; TRBD1 is a possible D gene (6 bases). CDR1 is DFQATT, CDR2 SNEGSKA, per germline (reference sequence). This CDR3 has 11 amino acids. Trimming stripped 1 base from V and 8 bases from J, with 9 bases between. The CDR3 DNA reads as TGCAGTGCTAGAGTGGGACAACAGCAGTACTTC. Its protein product is CSARVGQQQYF.

The V and J genes are TRBV19 and TRBJ1-5; unclear D gene. Trimming stripped 3 bases from V and 6 bases from J, with 9 bases between. The CDR3 length is 13 residues. Per germline, CDR1 LNHDA and CDR2 SQIVND (reference sequence). In DNA form, the CDR3 reads TGTGCCAGTAGTATCTCACACCGTCAGCCCCAGCATTTT. Translating it yields CASSISHRQPQHF.

This clone occurred many times. This chain joins TRBV4-2 and TRBJ1-2; the match to TRBD1 covers 7 bases. With 0 bases clipped from V and 3 bases from J, the junction kept 4 bases outside the gene matches. Germline V lookup: CDR1 LGHNA, CDR2 YNFKEQ. The CDR3 runs 15 residues. The CDR3 protein is CASSQEGGSDYGYTF. DNA for the CDR3: TGTGCCAGCAGCCAAGAAGGGGGCTCGGACTATGGCTACACCTTC.

This chain uses TRBV27 with TRBJ1-5; unclear D gene. Trimming stripped 10 bases from V and 3 bases from J, with 16 bases between. CDR1 and CDR2 from the germline V gene are MNHEY and SMNVEV (reference sequence). CDR3 size: 14 residues. Here the CDR3 DNA reads TGTGCCACCAGCTCCGCCAGATTCAATCAGCCCCAGCATTTT. This translates into CATSSARFNQPQHF.